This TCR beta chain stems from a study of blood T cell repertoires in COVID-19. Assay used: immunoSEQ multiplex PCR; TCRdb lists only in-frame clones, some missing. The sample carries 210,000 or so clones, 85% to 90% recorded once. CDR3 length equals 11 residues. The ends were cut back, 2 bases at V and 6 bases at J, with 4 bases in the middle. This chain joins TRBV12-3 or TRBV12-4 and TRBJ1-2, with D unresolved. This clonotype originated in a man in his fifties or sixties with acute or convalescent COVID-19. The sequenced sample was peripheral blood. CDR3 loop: CASSLSNGYTF. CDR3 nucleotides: TGTGCCAGCAGTTTATCAAATGGCTACACCTTC.